Following are 13 T cell receptor beta chains from one sample sequenced in a study of regulatory T cells in long-lasting Graves disease. Time point: newly diagnosed GD, antithyroid drugs for less than 3 months. PBMCs provided the RNA from which the TCR library was made. iRepertoire HTBI primers and Arm-PCR of CDR3 regions built TCR beta libraries. TCRdb re-analysed the multiplex PCR reads in MiXCR, keeping a single row per CDR3 protein. The sample holds 400,000 to 500,000 distinct CDR3 sequences, about 15% seen once. The same sample was also used in a study of T cells in Graves' hyperthyroidism and ophthalmopathy.

Specimen: peripheral blood mononuclear cells (PBMCs), collected at new diagnosis, from a patient treated with antithyroid drugs. The receptors stem from a woman under 40 with Graves disease.

This clonotype was counted at least ten times. This rearrangement joins TRBV27 to TRBJ2-1; 12 nucleotides agree with TRBD1. The ends lost 3 bases at V and 6 bases at J; junction bases unmatched: 6. The length of the CDR3 is 16 residues. Germline CDR1 and CDR2: MNHEY and SMNVEV (reference sequence). The CDR3 sequence: CASSFSGQGARNEQFF. CDR3 DNA sequence: TGTGCCAGCAGTTTCTCGGGACAGGGGGCGCGCAATGAGCAGTTCTTC.

Concerning this clonotype itself: A read error is the likely source, as a far larger clone sits one nucleotide away. V usage is TRBV6-1 and J usage is TRBJ2-5; D is unresolved. Germline CDR1 reads MNHNS; CDR2 reads SASEGT. The CDR3 totals 11 residues. With 6 bases removed from V and 1 base from J, the gap between germline ends came to 3 bases. CDR3 region: CASRLQETQYF. DNA for the CDR3: TGTGCCAGCAGACTCCAAGAGACCCAGTACTTC.

This clonotype has only a few counts. This sequence joins TRBV2 and TRBJ2-1; D perhaps matches TRBD2 (6 bases). Gene TRBJ2-7 matches the end of the DNA better, so the J call may be wrong. CDR1 is SNHLY, CDR2 FYNNEI, per germline. The length of the CDR3 is 15 residues. The CDR3 nucleotides read TGTGCCAGCCCTGGAACGGGAGTCACCTACAATGAGCAGTACTTC. It specifies CASPGTGVTYNEQYF.

This clonotype was found many times. The rearrangement joins TRBV2 to TRBJ2-7, with D uncertain. Trimming stripped 4 bases from V and 6 bases from J, with 16 bases between. The CDR3 totals 14 residues. Per germline, CDR1 SNHLY and CDR2 FYNNEI. The CDR3 DNA is TGTGCCAGCAGTGCGGTTTTTGGCCATAGCGAGCAGTACTTC. Its protein is CASSAVFGHSEQYF.

The chain is built from TRBV7-2 and TRBJ2-4; 9 bases are shared with TRBD2. The germline V gene encodes CDR1 SGHTA and CDR2 FQGNSA. The CDR3 is 19 residues long. With V trimmed by 6 bases and J by 2 bases, 17 bases remained unmatched. The CDR3 protein is CASRGREGLGGRSKNIQYF. The CDR3 DNA reads as TGTGCCAGCAGGGGGCGGGAGGGCCTTGGCGGAAGATCCAAAAACATTCAGTACTTC.

This clonotype was seen only a few times. The chain is built from TRBV4-1 and TRBJ1-5; D gene uncertain. V was clipped by 0 bases and J by 10 bases, with 10 bases between them. The CDR3 extends over 13 amino acids. Germline-derived CDR1 and CDR2 are MGHRA and YSYEKL. In DNA form, the CDR3 reads TGCGCCAGCAGCCAAGAGTCCCCCCAACCCCAGCATTTT. Amino acid sequence: CASSQESPQPQHF.

The rearrangement uses TRBV7-3 and TRBJ2-1, with a tentative D call TRBD2 (6 bases). This CDR3 contains 13 residues. V was trimmed by 3 bases and J by 7 bases, leaving 10 bases between them. Germline CDR1 is SGHTA and CDR2 is FQGTGA. CDR3 in DNA: TGTGCCAGCAGCTTTCTGGCGGGGAATGAGCAGTTCTTC. It codes for CASSFLAGNEQFF.

This clonotype was counted ten times or more. V gene TRBV14 combines with J gene TRBJ2-7; no reliable D call. The CDR3 totals 15 residues. Between the trimmed V and J ends, which lost 1 base and 5 bases, there was a span of 15 bases. Germline values: CDR1 SGHDN, CDR2 FVKESK. Here the CDR3 reads CASSQAGWGSHEQYF. Written as DNA, the CDR3 is TGTGCCAGCAGCCAAGCCGGGTGGGGATCCCACGAGCAGTACTTC.

V gene TRBV5-4 combines with J gene TRBJ2-1, with D possibly TRBD2 on 6 matching bases. In germline, CDR1 is SGHNT, CDR2 YYREEE (reference sequence). This CDR3 has 11 residues. The V end was cut by 2 bases, the J end by 12 bases, with 9 bases between. CDR3 region: CASSFGGLQFF. CDR3 nucleotide sequence: TGTGCCAGCAGCTTCGGGGGTTTGCAGTTCTTC. The variable domain in full, with the rest retrieved from reference TRBV5-4 and TRBJ2-1, is ETGVTQSPTHLIKTRGQQVTLRCSSQSGHNTVSWYQQALGQGPQFIFQYYREEENGRGNFPPRFSGLQFPNYSSELNVNALELDDSALYLCASSFGGLQFFGPGTRLTVL.

The sample holds many counts of this clonotype. The chain combines TRBV18 with TRBJ2-3, with D perhaps TRBD2 (6 bases). Germline CDR1 reads KGHSH; CDR2 reads LQKENI. This CDR3 has 16 residues. Trimming left V 2 bases short and J 1 base short, with 13 bases between. CDR3 in DNA: TGTGCCAGCTCACCAGGGACTCCCTCACGCACAGATACGCAGTATTTT. This gives the protein CASSPGTPSRTDTQYF. The variable domain in full, with the rest retrieved from reference TRBV18 and TRBJ2-3, is NAGVMQNPRHLVRRRGQEARLRCSPMKGHSHVYWYRQLPEEGLKFMVYLQKENIIDESGMPKERFSAEFPKEGPSILRIQQVVRGDSAAYFCASSPGTPSRTDTQYFGPGTRLTVL.

Turning to this clonotype: This may stem from a read error, because a much larger clone lies one nucleotide away. V and J are TRBV15 and TRBJ2-7, with 8 bases that match TRBD1. Germline CDR1 reads LNHNV; CDR2 reads YYDKDF (reference sequence). CDR3 length equals 15 residues. The CDR3 coding sequence is TGTGCCACCAGCAGAGGGACAGGGCCCTCCTACGAGCAGTGCTTC. Its protein product is CATSRGTGPSYEQCF.

This clonotype was counted ten times or more. V and J are TRBV6-1 and TRBJ2-7; TRBD2 aligns across 7 bases. V gave up 8 bases and J gave up 4 bases; unmatched junction bases: 5. CDR1 and CDR2 from the germline V gene are MNHNS and SASEGT. The CDR3 is made up of 12 amino acids. The CDR3 coding sequence is TGTGCCAGCGGGGGGGGACGGTACGAGCAGTACTTC. Translated, it gives CASGGGRYEQYF.

Ten or more counts support this clonotype. CDR3 residues: CASSLAGGGTNTEAFF. For the CDR3, the DNA is TGCGCCAGCAGCTTGGCCGGGGGAGGGACGAACACTGAAGCTTTCTTT. The V gene is TRBV5-1, the J gene TRBJ1-1; maybe TRBD1 (5 bases). Germline V lookup: CDR1 SGHRS, CDR2 YFSETQ. Trimming shortened V by 0 bases and J by 1 base, and 13 bases separated the two germline ends. The CDR3 has 16 amino acids.